This T cell receptor (beta chain) was found in a study of PD-1 blockade in classical Hodgkin lymphoma. Generated by immunoSEQ multiplex PCR, the TCRdb table keeps only in-frame clones and is missing some. The sample yields about 20,000 clones, approximately 89% seen once. With respect to this clone: Its antigen is unknown.

Whole-study results and caveats: Prior therapy or disease activity may underlie the repertoire differences, whose causes remain undefined. When set against healthy donors, newly diagnosed patients were reported to show lower baseline TCR diversity.

Time point denoted: newly diagnosed, previously untreated cHL patient sample. Out of thawed PBMCs, magnetic negative selection purified CD4+ T cells. What served as comparison were PBMCs in newly diagnosed, untreated classical Hodgkin lymphoma. The TCR was taken from a human donor with classical Hodgkin lymphoma. The sequenced material came from CD4+ T cells from blood.

The CDR3 reads CAISEGGGKSPLHF. In DNA, the CDR3 is TGTGCCATCAGTGAGGGGGGGGGCAAATCACCCCTCCACTTT. The chain recombines TRBV10-3 with TRBJ1-6, with a tentative D call TRBD1 (6 bases). V was clipped by 2 bases and J by 10 bases, with 12 bases between them. The germline gives CDR1 ENHRY, CDR2 SYGVKD. The CDR3 totals 14 residues.